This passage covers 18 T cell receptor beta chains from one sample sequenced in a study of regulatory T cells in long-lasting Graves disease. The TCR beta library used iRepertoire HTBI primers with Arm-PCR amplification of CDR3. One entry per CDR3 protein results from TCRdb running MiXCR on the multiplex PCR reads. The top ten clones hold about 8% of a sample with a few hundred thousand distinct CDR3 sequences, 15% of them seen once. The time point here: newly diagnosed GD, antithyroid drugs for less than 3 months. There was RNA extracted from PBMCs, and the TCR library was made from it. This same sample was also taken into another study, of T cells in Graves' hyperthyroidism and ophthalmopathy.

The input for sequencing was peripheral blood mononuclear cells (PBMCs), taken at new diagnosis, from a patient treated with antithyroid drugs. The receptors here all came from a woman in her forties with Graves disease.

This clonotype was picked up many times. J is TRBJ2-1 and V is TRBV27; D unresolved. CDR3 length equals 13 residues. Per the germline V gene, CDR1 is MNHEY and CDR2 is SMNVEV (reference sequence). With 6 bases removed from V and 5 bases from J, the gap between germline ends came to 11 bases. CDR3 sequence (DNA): TGTGCCAGCAGCCTACTTGCCCACAATGAGCAGTTCTTC. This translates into CASSLLAHNEQFF.

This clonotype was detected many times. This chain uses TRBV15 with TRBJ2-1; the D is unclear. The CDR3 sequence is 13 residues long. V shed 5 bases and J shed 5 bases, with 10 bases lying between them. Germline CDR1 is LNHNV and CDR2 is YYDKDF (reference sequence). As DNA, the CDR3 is TGTGCCACCAGCCTCGACCCCAACAATGAGCAGTTCTTC. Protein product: CATSLDPNNEQFF.

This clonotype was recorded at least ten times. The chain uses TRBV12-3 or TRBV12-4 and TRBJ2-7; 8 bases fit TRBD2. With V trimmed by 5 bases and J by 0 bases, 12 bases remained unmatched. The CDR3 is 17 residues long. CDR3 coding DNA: TGTGCCAGCAGTCCTTTGGTTAGTCTAGCGGGCTCCTACGAGCAGTACTTC. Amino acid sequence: CASSPLVSLAGSYEQYF.

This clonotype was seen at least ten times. The CDR3 sequence is CASSYQAMNTEAFF. In DNA, the CDR3 is TGTGCCAGCAGTTATCAGGCCATGAACACTGAAGCTTTCTTT. This chain connects TRBV12-3 or TRBV12-4 to TRBJ1-1; no firm D call. The CDR3 is 14 amino acids. Trimming shortened V by 4 bases and J by 0 bases, and 9 bases separated the two germline ends.

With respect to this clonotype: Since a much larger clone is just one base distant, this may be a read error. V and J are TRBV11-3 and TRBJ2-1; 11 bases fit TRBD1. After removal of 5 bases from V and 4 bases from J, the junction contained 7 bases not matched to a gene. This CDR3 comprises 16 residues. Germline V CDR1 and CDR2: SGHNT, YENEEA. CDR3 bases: TGTGCCAGCAGCCAGGGGACAGGGGGACCATACAATGAGCAGTTCTTC. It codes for CASSQGTGGPYNEQFF.

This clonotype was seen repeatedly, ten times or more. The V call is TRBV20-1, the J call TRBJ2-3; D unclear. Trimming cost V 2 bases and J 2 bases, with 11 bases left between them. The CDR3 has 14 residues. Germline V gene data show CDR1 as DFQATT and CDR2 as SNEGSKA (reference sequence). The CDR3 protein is CSARNPGLTDTQYF. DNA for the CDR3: TGCAGTGCTAGAAACCCCGGCCTCACAGATACGCAGTATTTT.

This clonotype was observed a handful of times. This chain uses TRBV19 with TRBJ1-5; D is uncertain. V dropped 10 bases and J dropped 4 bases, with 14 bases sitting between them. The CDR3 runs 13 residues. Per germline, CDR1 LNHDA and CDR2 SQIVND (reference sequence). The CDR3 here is CATRGFGNQPQHF. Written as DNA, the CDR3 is TGTGCCACCCGGGGATTTGGGAATCAGCCCCAGCATTTT.

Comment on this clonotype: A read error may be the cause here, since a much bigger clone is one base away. CDR3 protein: CASNYTGLATYEQYF. The DNA of the CDR3 is TGTGCCAGCAATTACACCGGACTAGCGACCTACGAGCAGTACTTC. The chain combines TRBV6-5 with TRBJ2-3; 9 nucleotides align to TRBD2. Matching the DNA end better, TRBJ2-7 makes the J call doubtful. There are 15 residues in the CDR3. CDR1 MNHEY and CDR2 SVGAGI come from the germline V gene.

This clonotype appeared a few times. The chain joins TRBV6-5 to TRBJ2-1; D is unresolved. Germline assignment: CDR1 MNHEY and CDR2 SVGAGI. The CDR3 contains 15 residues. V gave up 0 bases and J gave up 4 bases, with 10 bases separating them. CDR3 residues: CASSYSKGLYNEQFF. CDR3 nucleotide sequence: TGTGCCAGCAGTTACTCGAAAGGGTTGTACAATGAGCAGTTCTTC.

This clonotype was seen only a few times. Here the CDR3 reads CASSLVPRELFF. CDR3 nucleotides: TGTGCCAGCAGCTTAGTCCCGAGAGAACTGTTTTTT. The rearrangement links TRBV7-9 to TRBJ1-4; no definite D call. There are 12 residues in the CDR3. V gave up 1 base and J gave up 12 bases, with 9 bases separating them. Per germline, CDR1 SEHNR and CDR2 FQNEAQ (reference sequence).

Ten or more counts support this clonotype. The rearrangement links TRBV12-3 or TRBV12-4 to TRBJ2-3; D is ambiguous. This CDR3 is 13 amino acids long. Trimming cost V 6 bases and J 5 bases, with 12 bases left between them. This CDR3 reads CASSPSPRDTQYF. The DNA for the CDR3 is TGTGCCAGCAGCCCTTCACCCCGAGATACGCAGTATTTT.

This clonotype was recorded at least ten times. The CDR3, as DNA: TGTGCCAGCAGCCTGAGTCTAGCGGGTTACAATGAGCAGTTCTTC. Translation: CASSLSLAGYNEQFF. The chain has TRBV11-1 and TRBJ2-1, with 8 bases fitting TRBD2. Germline loops: CDR1 SGHAT, CDR2 FQDESV (reference sequence). This CDR3 has 15 residues. V lost 5 bases and J lost 4; bases outside the gene matches: 7.

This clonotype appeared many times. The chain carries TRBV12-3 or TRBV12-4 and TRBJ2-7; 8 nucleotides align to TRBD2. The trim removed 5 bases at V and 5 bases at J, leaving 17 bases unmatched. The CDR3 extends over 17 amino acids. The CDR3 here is CASSPPGGAGPTNEQYF. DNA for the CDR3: TGTGCCAGCAGTCCCCCGGGGGGGGCGGGACCCACTAACGAGCAGTACTTC.

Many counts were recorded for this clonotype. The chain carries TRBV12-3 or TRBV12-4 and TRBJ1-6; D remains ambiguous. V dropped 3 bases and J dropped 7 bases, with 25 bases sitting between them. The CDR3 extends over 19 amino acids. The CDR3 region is CASSFVLGRSPHGNSPLHF. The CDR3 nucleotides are TGTGCCAGCAGTTTCGTCTTGGGCCGAAGCCCCCATGGGAATTCACCCCTCCACTTT.

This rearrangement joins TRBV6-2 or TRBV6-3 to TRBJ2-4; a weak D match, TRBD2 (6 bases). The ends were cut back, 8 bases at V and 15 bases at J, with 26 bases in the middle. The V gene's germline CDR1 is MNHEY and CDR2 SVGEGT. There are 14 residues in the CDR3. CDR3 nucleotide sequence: TGTGCCAGCTCGACCCCTGGGCAGGGACTTGAGGGGTACTTC. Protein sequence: CASSTPGQGLEGYF.

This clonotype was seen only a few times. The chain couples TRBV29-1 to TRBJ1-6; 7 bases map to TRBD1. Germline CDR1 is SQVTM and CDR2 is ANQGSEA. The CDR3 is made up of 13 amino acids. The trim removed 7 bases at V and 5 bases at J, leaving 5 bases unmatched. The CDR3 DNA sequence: TGCAGCGCTGGGGACAGCGATAATTCACCCCTCCACTTT. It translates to CSAGDSDNSPLHF.

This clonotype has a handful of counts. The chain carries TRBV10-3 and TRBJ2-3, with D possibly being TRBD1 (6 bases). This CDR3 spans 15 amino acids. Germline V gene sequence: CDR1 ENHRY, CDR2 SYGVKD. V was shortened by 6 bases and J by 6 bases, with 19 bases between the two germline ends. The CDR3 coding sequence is TGTGCCATCAGGGGGGCCGGGGTTCTCTCCGATACGCAGTATTTT. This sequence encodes CAIRGAGVLSDTQYF.

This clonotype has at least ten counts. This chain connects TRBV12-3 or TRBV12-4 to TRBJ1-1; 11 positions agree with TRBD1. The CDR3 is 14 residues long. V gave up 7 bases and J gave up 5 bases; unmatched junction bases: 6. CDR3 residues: CASTEDRGQTEAFF. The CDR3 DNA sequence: TGTGCCAGCACTGAGGACAGGGGGCAAACTGAAGCTTTCTTT.